One sample yielded the 10 T cell receptor beta chains listed below, sequenced in a study of cytomegalovirus exposure and HLA in healthy donors. Sequencing used immunoSEQ multiplex PCR; TCRdb keeps in-frame clones, though not all of them. The sample carries roughly 200,000 clones, approximately 86% recorded once. Material for sequencing was PBMCs. These receptors were obtained from a young man in good health and CMV-seropositive.

The CDR3 loop reads CASSFSSGRAPGTDTQYF. In DNA, the CDR3 is TGTGCCAGCAGCTTCTCTAGCGGGAGGGCCCCCGGCACAGATACGCAGTATTTT. The rearrangement uses TRBV7-8 and TRBJ2-3; 12 bases fit TRBD2. Germline loops: CDR1 SGHVS, CDR2 FQNEAQ. The ends lost 3 bases at V and 1 base at J; junction bases unmatched: 8. The CDR3 consists of 18 residues.

The chain employs TRBV11-2 and TRBJ1-2; perhaps TRBD1 as D (5 bases). Germline assignment: CDR1 SGHAT and CDR2 FQNNGV. The CDR3 totals 12 residues. The germline V and J ends were trimmed by 4 bases and 7 bases, with 10 bases remaining between them. CDR3 loop: CASSSGRGGYTF. The CDR3, as DNA: TGTGCCAGCAGCTCAGGGAGGGGTGGCTACACCTTC. The full variable domain, rest sourced from reference TRBV11-2 and TRBJ1-2, is EAGVAQSPRYKIIEKRQSVAFWCNPISGHATLYWYQQILGQGPKLLIQFQNNGVVDDSQLPKDRFSAERLKGVDSTLKIQPAKLEDSAVYLCASSSGRGGYTFGSGTRLTVV.

This sequence joins TRBV30 and TRBJ2-3; TRBD2 is a possible D gene (5 bases). Germline CDR1 is GTSNPN and CDR2 is SVGIG (reference sequence). Between the trimmed V and J ends, which lost 1 base and 3 bases, there was a span of 11 bases. The CDR3 is made up of 14 amino acids. The CDR3 DNA is TGTGCCTGGAGTGAACCCCGGGGTACAGATACGCAGTATTTT. This gives the protein CAWSEPRGTDTQYF.

V gene TRBV19 combines with J gene TRBJ1-3, with 10 positions matching TRBD1. This CDR3 contains 14 residues. Germline loops: CDR1 LNHDA, CDR2 SQIVND (reference sequence). CDR3 protein: CAGGTGDSGNTIYF. In DNA, the CDR3 is TGTGCTGGAGGGACAGGGGACTCTGGAAACACCATATATTTT.

The rearrangement joins TRBV6-5 to TRBJ2-7; possible D gene TRBD2, 7 bases. The CDR3 consists of 14 residues. Trimming shortened V by 5 bases and J by 6 bases, and 17 bases separated the two germline ends. Germline lookup yields CDR1 MNHEY and CDR2 SVGAGI. CDR3 nucleotide sequence: TGTGCCAGCAGTAAACGAGGGGGGGCCACCGAGCAGTACTTC. The encoded protein is CASSKRGGATEQYF.

The chain carries TRBV27 and TRBJ2-2; D is unresolved. V was clipped by 7 bases and J by 1 base, with 19 bases between them. CDR3 length equals 17 residues. The germline gives CDR1 MNHEY, CDR2 SMNVEV (reference sequence). This CDR3 reads CASIPAGSPGNTGELFF. DNA of the CDR3: TGTGCCAGCATCCCGGCCGGGTCCCCGGGGAACACCGGGGAGCTGTTTTTT.

V usage is TRBV19 and J usage is TRBJ2-1, with 9 bases identical to TRBD2. CDR1 LNHDA and CDR2 SQIVND come from the germline V gene (reference sequence). CDR3 size: 15 residues. V lost 3 bases, J lost 9 bases, and 9 bases stayed unmatched. CDR3 in amino acids: CASSIRAGGHGEQFF. DNA for the CDR3: TGTGCCAGTAGTATCCGGGCGGGGGGGCATGGTGAGCAGTTCTTC. Full variable domain (rest looked up from reference TRBV19 and TRBJ2-1): DGGITQSPKYLFRKEGQNVTLSCEQNLNHDAMYWYRQDPGQGLRLIYYSQIVNDFQKGDIAEGYSVSREKKESFPLTVTSAQKNPTAFYLCASSIRAGGHGEQFFGPGTRLTVL.

The rearrangement joins TRBV27 to TRBJ2-1; D gene unclear. This CDR3 region has 13 residues. The V end lost 5 bases, the J end lost 8 bases, and 13 bases lay between the germline ends. Germline assignment: CDR1 MNHEY and CDR2 SMNVEV (reference sequence). CDR3 DNA sequence: TGTGCCAGCAGTCCCTACTGGGCACATGAGCAGTTCTTC. Amino acids: CASSPYWAHEQFF.

This clone was recorded only once. The V call is TRBV2, the J call TRBJ2-3, with TRBD1 identical over 9 bases. The CDR3 has 15 residues. CDR1 and CDR2 from the germline V gene are SNHLY and FYNNEI. V gave up 2 bases and J gave up 5 bases; unmatched junction bases: 5. DNA of the CDR3: TGTGCCAGCAGTGAAAGGACAGGGGTAGAAGATACGCAGTATTTT. It encodes CASSERTGVEDTQYF.

The chain couples TRBV4-1 to TRBJ1-5; no clear D gene. This CDR3 spans 15 amino acids. Germline CDR1 MGHRA, CDR2 YSYEKL. V dropped 4 bases and J dropped 4 bases, with 14 bases sitting between them. The CDR3 bases are TGCGCCAGCAGCCCTCGATTCCGGGAAAATCAGCCCCAGCATTTT. As protein: CASSPRFRENQPQHF.